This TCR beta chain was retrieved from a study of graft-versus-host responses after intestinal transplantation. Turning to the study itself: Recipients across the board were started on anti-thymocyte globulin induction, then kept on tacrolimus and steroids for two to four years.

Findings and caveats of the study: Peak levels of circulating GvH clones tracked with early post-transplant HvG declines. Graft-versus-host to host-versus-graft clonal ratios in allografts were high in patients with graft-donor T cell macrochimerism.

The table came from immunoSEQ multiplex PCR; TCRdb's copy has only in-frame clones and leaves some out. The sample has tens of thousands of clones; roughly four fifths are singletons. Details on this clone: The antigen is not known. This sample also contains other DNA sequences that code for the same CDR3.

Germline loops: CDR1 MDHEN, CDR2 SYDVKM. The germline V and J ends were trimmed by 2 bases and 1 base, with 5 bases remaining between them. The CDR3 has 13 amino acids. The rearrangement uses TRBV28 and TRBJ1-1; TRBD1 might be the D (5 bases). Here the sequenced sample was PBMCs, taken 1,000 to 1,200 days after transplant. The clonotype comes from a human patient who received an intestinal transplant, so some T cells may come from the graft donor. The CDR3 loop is CASSLQGNTEAFF. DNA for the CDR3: TGTGCCAGCAGTTTACAGGGGAACACTGAAGCTTTCTTT.